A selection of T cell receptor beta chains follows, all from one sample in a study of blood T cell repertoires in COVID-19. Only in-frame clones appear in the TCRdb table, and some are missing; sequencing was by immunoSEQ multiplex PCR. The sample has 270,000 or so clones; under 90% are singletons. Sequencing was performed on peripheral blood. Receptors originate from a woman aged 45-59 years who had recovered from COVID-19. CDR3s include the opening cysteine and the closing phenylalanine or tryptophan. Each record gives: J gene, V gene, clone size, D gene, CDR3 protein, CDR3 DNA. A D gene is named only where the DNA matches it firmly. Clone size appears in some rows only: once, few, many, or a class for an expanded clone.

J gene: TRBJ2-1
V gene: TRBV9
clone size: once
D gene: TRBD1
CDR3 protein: CASSPRQGADEQFF
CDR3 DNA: TGTGCCAGCAGCCCGCGACAGGGGGCGGATGAGCAGTTCTTC

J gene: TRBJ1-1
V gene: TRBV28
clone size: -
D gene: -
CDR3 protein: CASRRQVNTEAFF
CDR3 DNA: TGTGCCAGCAGAAGACAGGTGAACACTGAAGCTTTCTTT

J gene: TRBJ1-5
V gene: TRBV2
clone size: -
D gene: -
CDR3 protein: CASSGRSGNQPQHF
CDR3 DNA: TGTGCCAGCAGTGGCAGGTCGGGAAATCAGCCCCAGCATTTT

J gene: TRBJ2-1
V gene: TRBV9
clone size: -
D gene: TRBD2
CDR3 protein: CASSEVAGGFNEQFF
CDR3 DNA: TGTGCCAGCAGCGAGGTAGCGGGAGGGTTCAATGAGCAGTTCTTC

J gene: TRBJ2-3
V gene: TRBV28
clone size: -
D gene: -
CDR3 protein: CASSYSTDTQYF
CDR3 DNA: TGTGCCAGCAGCTATAGCACAGATACGCAGTATTTT

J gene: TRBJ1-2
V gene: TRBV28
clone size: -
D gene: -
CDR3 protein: CATAEGVHNYGYTF
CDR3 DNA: TGTGCCACCGCCGAGGGAGTACATAACTATGGCTACACCTTC

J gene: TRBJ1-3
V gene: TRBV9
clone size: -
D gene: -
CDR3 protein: CASSVGSGGNTIYF
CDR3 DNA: TGTGCCAGCAGCGTAGGTTCAGGAGGAAACACCATATATTTT

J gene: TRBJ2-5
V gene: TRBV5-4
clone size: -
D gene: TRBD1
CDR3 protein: CASSGMTGYQETQYF
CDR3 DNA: TGTGCCAGCAGCGGTATGACAGGGTACCAAGAGACCCAGTACTTC

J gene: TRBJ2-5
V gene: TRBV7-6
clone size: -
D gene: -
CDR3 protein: CASRRREGGGKTQYF
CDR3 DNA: TGTGCCAGCAGACGTAGGGAAGGGGGGGGAAAGACCCAGTACTTC

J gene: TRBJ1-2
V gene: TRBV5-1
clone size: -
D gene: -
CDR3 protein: CASSLRGREDYGYTF
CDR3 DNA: TGCGCCAGCAGCTTGAGGGGCAGGGAGGACTATGGCTACACCTTC

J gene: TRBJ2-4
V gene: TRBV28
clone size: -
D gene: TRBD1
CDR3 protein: CASSFGTGNIQYF
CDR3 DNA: TGTGCCAGCAGTTTTGGGACAGGAAACATTCAGTACTTC

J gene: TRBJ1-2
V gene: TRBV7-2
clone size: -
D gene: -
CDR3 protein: CASSPAVSNYGYTF
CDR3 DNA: TGTGCCAGCAGCCCCGCGGTTAGTAACTATGGCTACACCTTC

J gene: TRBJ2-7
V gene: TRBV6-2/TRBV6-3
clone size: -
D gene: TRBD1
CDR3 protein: CASSLTGGSSYEQYF
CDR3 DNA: TGTGCCAGCAGCTTAACAGGGGGGAGCTCCTACGAGCAGTACTTC

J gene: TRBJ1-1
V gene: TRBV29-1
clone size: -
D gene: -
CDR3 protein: CSVLEPSNTEAFF
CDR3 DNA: TGCAGCGTTTTGGAGCCATCGAACACTGAAGCTTTCTTT

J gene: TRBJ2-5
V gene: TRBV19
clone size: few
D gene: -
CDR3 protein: CASARTSGGETQYF
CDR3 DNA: TGTGCCAGTGCCAGGACTTCCGGCGGAGAGACCCAGTACTTC

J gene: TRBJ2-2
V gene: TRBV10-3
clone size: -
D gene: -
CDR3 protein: CAISWGSPRDTGELFF
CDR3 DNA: TGTGCCATCAGTTGGGGCTCCCCTCGGGACACCGGGGAGCTGTTTTTT

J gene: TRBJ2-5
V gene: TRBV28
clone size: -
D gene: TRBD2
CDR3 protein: CAIHGGAGETQYF
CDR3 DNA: TGTGCCATTCACGGGGGGGCCGGAGAGACCCAGTACTTC

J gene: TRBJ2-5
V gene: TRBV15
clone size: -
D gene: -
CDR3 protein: CATRAWETQYF
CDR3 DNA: TGTGCCACCCGAGCTTGGGAGACCCAGTACTTC

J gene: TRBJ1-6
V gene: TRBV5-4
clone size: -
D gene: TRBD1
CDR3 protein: CASSIGQGAGPLHF
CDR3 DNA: TGTGCCAGCAGCATTGGACAGGGAGCTGGGCCCCTCCACTTT

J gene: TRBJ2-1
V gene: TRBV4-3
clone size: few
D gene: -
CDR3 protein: CASSQDWSRYNEQFF
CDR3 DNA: TGCGCCAGCAGCCAGGACTGGTCTCGCTACAATGAGCAGTTCTTC

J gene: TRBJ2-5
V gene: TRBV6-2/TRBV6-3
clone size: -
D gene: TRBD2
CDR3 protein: CASSSLAATQETQYF
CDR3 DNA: TGTGCCAGCAGTTCCCTAGCGGCGACGCAAGAGACCCAGTACTTC

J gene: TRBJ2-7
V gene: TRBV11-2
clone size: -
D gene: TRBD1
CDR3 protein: CASSLSGTGYYEQYF
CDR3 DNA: TGTGCCAGCAGCTTATCAGGGACAGGGTACTACGAGCAGTACTTC

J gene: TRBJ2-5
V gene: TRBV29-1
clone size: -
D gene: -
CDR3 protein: CSVASPAGTQYF
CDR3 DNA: TGCAGCGTTGCGTCACCTGCAGGGACCCAGTACTTC

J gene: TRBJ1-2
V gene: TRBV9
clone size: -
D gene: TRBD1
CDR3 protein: CASSVDAQGLTYTF
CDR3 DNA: TGTGCCAGCAGCGTAGACGCACAGGGGCTCACCTACACCTTC

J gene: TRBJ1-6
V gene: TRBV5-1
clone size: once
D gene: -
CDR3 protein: CASSFQDSLNSPLHF
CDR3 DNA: TGCGCCAGCAGCTTTCAGGACTCCCTTAATTCACCCCTCCACTTT

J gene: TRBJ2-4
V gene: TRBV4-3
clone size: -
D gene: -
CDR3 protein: CASSQVGQGNLAKNIQYF
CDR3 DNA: TGCGCCAGCAGCCAAGTTGGGCAGGGGAACCTAGCCAAAAACATTCAGTACTTC

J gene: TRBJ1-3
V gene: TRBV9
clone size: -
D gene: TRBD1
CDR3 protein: CASSGTDGNTIYF
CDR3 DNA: TGTGCCAGTTCCGGGACAGATGGAAACACCATATATTTT

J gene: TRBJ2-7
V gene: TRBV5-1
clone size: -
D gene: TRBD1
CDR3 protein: CASSLGTGIPEQYF
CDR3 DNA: TGCGCCAGCAGCTTGGGGACAGGGATTCCCGAGCAGTACTTC

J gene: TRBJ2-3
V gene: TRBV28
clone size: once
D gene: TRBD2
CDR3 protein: CASSLFSGTTEVTDTQYF
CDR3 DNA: TGTGCCAGCAGTTTATTCTCCGGGACTACTGAGGTCACAGATACGCAGTATTTT

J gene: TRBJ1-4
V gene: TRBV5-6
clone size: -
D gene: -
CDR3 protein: CASSREWATNEKLFF
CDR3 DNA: TGTGCCAGCAGCCGGGAGTGGGCAACTAATGAAAAACTGTTTTTT

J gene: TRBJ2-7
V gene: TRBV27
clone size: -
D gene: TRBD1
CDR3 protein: CASSLGTAYEQYF
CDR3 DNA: TGTGCCAGCAGTCTCGGGACAGCCTACGAGCAGTACTTC

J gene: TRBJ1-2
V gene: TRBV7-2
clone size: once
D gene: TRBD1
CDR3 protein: CASSFVTGTGGMDGYTF
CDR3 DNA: TGTGCCAGCAGCTTTGTAACCGGGACAGGGGGTATGGATGGCTACACCTTC

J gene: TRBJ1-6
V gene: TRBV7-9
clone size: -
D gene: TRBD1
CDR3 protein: CASTLGTGDSPLHF
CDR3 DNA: TGTGCCAGCACTCTGGGGACAGGGGATTCACCCCTCCACTTT

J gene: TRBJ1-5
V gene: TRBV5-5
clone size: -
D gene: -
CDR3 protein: CASSLNGGQPQHF
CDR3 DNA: TGTGCCAGCAGCTTGAATGGGGGGCAGCCCCAGCATTTT

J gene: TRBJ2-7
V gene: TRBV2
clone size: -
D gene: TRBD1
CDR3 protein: CASSQGQSFSEQYF
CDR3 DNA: TGTGCCAGCAGTCAGGGACAGTCTTTCTCCGAGCAGTACTTC

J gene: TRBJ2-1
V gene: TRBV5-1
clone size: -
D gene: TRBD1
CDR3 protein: CASITMPGQGYEQFF
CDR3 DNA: TGCGCCAGCATTACAATGCCGGGACAGGGGTATGAGCAGTTCTTC

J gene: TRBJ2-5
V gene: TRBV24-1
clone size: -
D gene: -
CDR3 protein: CATSDAGEETQYF
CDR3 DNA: TGTGCCACCAGTGACGCAGGGGAAGAGACCCAGTACTTC

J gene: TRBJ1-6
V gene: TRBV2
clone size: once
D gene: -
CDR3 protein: CASTGEGGMNSPLHF
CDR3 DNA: TGTGCCAGCACCGGTGAGGGAGGGATGAATTCACCCCTCCACTTT

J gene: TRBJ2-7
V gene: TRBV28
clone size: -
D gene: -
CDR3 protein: CASQLPAFYEQYF
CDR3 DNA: TGTGCCAGCCAACTCCCCGCTTTCTACGAGCAGTACTTC

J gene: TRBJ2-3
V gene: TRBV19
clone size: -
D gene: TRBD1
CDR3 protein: CASSRDRYTDTQYF
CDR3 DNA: TGTGCCAGTAGTCGGGACAGGTACACAGATACGCAGTATTTT

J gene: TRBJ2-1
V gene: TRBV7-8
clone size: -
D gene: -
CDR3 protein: CASSPSLFSSYNEQFF
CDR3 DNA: TGTGCCAGCAGCCCGAGTCTTTTTAGCTCCTACAATGAGCAGTTCTTC

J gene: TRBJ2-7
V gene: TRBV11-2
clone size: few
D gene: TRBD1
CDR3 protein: CASSLGDRAGEQYF
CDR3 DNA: TGTGCCAGCAGCTTGGGAGACAGGGCGGGCGAGCAGTACTTC

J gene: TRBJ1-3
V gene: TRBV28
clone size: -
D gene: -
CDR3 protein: CATFYPSGNTIYF
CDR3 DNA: TGTGCCACCTTCTATCCCTCTGGAAACACCATATATTTT

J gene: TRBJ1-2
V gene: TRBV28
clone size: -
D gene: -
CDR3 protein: CASSLMGGRGYTF
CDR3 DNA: TGTGCCAGCAGTTTAATGGGAGGTCGCGGCTACACCTTC

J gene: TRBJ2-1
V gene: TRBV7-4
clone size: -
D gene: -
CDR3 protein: CASSPPQVQFF
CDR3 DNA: TGTGCCAGCAGCCCCCCGCAGGTGCAGTTCTTC

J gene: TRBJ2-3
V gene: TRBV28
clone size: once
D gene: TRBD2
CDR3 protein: CASSLGLAGGQDTQYF
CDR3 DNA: TGTGCCAGCAGCCTCGGACTAGCGGGAGGTCAAGATACGCAGTATTTT